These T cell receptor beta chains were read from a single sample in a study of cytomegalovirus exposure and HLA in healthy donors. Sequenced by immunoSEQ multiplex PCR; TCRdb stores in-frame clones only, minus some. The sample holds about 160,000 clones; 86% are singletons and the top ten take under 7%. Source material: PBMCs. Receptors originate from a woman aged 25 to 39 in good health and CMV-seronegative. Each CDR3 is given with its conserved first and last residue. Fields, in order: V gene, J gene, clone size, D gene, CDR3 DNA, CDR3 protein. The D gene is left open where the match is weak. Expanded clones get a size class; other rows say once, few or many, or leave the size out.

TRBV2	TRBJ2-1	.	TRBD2	TGTGCCAGCAGGAGACAAGCGGGAGTGGCCTACAATGAGCAGTTCTTC	CASRRQAGVAYNEQFF
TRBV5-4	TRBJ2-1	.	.	TGTGCCAGCAGCGGAGGATATCGGGAACTAGATCCCGATGAGCAGTTCTTC	CASSGGYRELDPDEQFF
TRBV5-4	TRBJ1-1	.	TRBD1	TGTGCCAGCAGTTGGACAGGGATGAACACTGAAGCTTTCTTT	CASSWTGMNTEAFF
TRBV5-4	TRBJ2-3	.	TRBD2	TGTGCCAGCAGCTTGGTTAGCGGGAGGAACACAGATACGCAGTATTTT	CASSLVSGRNTDTQYF
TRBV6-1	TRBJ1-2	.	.	TGTGCCAGCATCTGGACAGCGGCATACTATGGCTACACCTTC	CASIWTAAYYGYTF
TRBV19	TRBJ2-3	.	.	TGTGCCAGTAGTATATCCGCGGGGACTGGTGGTAATACGCAGTATTTT	CASSISAGTGGNTQYF
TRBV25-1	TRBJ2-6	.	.	TGTGCCAGCAGTGAATCAGCAGGGGTAGGGGCCAACGTCCTGACTTTC	CASSESAGVGANVLTF
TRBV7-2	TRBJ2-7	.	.	TGTGCCAGCAGCTTCAGGAACTACGAGCAGTACTTC	CASSFRNYEQYF
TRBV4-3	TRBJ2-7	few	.	TGCGCCAGCAGCCAAGTGACGGGTTCTTGGTACGAGCAGTACTTC	CASSQVTGSWYEQYF
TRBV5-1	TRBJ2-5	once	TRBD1	TGCGCCAGCAGCCCAGGACAGGGAGAGACCCAGTACTTC	CASSPGQGETQYF
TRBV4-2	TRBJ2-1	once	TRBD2	TGTGCCAGCAGCCAAAGTGTAGCGGGAGACAATGAGCAGTTCTTC	CASSQSVAGDNEQFF
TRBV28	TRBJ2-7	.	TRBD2	TGTGCCAGCAGTCTTTATCCGGGACTAGCGGGAGGGTACGAGCAGTACTTC	CASSLYPGLAGGYEQYF